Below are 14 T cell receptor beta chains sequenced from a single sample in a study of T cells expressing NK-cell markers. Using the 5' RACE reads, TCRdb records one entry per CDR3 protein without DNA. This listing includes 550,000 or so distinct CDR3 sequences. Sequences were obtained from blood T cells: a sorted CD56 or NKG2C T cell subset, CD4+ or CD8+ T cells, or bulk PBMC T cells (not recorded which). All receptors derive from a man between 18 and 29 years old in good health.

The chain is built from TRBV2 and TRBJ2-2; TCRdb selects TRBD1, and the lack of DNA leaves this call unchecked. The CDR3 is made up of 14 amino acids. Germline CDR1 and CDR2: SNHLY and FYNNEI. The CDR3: CASNSGTPTGELFF.

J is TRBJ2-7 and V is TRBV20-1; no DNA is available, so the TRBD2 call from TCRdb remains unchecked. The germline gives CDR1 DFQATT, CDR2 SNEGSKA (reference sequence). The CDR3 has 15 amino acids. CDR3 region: CSARVPGLASHEQYF.

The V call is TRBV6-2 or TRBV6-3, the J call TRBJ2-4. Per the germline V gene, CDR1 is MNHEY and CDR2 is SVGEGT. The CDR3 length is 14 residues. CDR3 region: CASSNGVAKNIQYF.

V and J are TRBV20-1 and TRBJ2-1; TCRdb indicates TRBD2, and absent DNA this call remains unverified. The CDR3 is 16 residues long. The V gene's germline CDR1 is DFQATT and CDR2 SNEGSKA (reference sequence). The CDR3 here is CSARLVAGGYYNEQFF.

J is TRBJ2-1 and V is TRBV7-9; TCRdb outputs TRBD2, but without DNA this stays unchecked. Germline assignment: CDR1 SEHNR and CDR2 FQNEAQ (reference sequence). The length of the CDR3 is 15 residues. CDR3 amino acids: CASSRTGALRNEQFF.

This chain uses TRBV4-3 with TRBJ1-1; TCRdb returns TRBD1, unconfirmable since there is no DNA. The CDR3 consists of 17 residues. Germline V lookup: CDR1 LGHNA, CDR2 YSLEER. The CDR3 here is CASSHSIPGQVVTEAFF.

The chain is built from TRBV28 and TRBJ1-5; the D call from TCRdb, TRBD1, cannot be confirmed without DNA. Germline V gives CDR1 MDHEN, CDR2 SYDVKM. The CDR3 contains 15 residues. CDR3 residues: CASSLGQRPNQPQHF.

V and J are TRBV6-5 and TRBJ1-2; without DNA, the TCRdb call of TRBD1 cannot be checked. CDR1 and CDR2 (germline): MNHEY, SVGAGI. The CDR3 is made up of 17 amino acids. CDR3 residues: CASSFTPGRTEGYGYTF.

This CDR3 reads CASGQGARLDGYTF. The chain recombines TRBV18 with TRBJ1-2; TCRdb selects TRBD1, and the lack of DNA leaves this call unchecked. CDR3 length: 14 residues. Germline loops: CDR1 KGHSH, CDR2 LQKENI. The entire variable domain, with the rest obtained from reference TRBV18 and TRBJ1-2, is as follows: NAGVMQNPRHLVRRRGQEARLRCSPMKGHSHVYWYRQLPEEGLKFMVYLQKENIIDESGMPKERFSAEFPKEGPSILRIQQVVRGDSAAYFCASGQGARLDGYTFGSGTRLTVV.

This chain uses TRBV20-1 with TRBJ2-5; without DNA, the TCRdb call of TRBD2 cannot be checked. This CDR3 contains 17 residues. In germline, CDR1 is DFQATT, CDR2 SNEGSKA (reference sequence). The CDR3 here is CSARKFWEGPAKETQYF.

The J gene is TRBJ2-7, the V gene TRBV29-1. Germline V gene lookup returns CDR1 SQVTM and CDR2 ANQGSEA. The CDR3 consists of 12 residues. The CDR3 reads CSFKGAAYEQYF.

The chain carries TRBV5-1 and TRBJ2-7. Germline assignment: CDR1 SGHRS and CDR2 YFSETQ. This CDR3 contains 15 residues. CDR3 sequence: CASSLGWTASYEQYF.

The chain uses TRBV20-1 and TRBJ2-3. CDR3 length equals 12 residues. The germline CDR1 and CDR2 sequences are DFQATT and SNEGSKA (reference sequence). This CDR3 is CSATHELGKQYF.

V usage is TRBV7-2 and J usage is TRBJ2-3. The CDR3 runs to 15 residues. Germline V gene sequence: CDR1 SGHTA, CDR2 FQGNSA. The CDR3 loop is CASSILALSTDTQYF.